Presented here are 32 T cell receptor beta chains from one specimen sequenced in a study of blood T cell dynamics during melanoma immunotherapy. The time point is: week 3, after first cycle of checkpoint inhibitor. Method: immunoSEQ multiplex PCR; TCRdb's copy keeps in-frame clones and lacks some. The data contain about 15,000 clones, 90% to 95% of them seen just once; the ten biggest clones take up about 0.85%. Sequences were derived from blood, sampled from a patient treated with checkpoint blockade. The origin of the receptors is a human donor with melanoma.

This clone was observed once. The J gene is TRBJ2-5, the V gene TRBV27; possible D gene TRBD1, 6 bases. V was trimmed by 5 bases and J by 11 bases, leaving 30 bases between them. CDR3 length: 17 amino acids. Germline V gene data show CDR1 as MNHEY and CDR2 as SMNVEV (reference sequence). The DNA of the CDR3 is TGTGCCAGCAGTATGAGAAGCGTGGGCAGGGGTTTGTGGGAGCAGTACTTC. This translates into CASSMRSVGRGLWEQYF.

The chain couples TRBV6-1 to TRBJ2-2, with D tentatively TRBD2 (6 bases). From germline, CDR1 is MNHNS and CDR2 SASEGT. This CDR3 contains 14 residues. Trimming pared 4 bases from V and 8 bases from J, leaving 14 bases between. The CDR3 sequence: CASSGGLYPGELFF. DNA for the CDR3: TGTGCCAGCAGTGGGGGACTCTACCCGGGGGAGCTGTTTTTT.

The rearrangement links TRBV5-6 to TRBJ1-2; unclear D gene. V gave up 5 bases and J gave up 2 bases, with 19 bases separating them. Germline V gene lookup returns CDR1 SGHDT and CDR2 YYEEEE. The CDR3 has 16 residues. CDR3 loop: CASSQIPSSGNYGYTF. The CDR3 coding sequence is TGTGCCAGCAGTCAAATCCCCTCGTCAGGCAACTATGGCTACACCTTC.

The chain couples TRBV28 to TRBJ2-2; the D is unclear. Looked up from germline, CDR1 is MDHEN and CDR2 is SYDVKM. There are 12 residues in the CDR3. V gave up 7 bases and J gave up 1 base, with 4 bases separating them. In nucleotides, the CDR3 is TGTGCCAGCATTGAGAACACCGGGGAGCTGTTTTTT. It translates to CASIENTGELFF.

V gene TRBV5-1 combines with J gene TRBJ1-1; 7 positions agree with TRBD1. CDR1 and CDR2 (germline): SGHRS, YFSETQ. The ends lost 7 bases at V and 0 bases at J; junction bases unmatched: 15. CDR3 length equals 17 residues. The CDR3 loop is CASRHTGDFTMNTEAFF. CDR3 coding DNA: TGCGCCAGCCGCCACACAGGGGACTTTACCATGAACACTGAAGCTTTCTTT.

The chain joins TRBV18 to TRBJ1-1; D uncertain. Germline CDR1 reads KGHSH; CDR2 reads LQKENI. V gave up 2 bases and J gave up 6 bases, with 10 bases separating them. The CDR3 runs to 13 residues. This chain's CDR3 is CASSPGYSAEAFF. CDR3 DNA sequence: TGTGCCAGCTCACCAGGGTATAGCGCTGAAGCTTTCTTT.

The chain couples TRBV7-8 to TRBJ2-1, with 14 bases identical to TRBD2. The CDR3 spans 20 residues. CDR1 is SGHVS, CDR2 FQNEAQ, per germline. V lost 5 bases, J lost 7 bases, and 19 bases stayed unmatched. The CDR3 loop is CASSRTGAGTSGSVGNEQFF. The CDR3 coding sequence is TGTGCCAGCAGCCGCACAGGGGCCGGGACTAGCGGGAGTGTAGGTAATGAGCAGTTCTTC. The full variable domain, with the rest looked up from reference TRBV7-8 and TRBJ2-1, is GAGVSQSPRYKVAKRGQDVALRCDPISGHVSLFWYQQALGQGPEFLTYFQNEAQLDKSGLPSDRFFAERPEGSVSTLKIQRTQQEDSAVYLCASSRTGAGTSGSVGNEQFFGPGTRLTVL.

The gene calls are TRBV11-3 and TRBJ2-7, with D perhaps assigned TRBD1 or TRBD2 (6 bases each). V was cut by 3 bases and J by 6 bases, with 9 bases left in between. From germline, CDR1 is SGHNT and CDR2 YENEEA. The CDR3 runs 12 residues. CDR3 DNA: TGTGCCAGCAGCTTGGGGGGCTTCGAGCAGTACTTC. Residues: CASSLGGFEQYF.

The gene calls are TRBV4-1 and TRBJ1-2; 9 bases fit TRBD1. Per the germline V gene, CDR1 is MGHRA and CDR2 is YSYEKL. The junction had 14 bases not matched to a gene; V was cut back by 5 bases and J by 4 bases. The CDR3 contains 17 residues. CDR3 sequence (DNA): TGCGCCAGCAGCACGGGAACAGGGGGCCGGGCAGGCTATGGCTACACCTTC. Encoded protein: CASSTGTGGRAGYGYTF.

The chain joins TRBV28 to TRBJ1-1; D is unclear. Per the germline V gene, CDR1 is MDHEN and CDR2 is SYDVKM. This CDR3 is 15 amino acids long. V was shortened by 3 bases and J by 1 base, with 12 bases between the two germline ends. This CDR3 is CASSFYRGRNTEAFF. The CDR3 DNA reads TGTGCCAGCAGTTTCTACAGAGGAAGGAACACTGAAGCTTTCTTT.

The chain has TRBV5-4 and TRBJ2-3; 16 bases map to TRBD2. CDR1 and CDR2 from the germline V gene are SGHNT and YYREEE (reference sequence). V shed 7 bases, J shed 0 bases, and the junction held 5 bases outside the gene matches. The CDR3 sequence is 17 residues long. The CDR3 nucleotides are TGTGCCAGCCGGGGACTAGCGGGAGGGCCTAGCACAGATACGCAGTATTTT. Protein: CASRGLAGGPSTDTQYF.

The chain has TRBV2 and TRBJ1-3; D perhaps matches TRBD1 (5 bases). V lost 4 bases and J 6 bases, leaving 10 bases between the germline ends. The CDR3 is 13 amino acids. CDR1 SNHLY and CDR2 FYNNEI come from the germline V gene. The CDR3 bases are TGTGCCAGCAGTGGAGGGGAGAAAAACACCATATATTTT. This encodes CASSGGEKNTIYF.

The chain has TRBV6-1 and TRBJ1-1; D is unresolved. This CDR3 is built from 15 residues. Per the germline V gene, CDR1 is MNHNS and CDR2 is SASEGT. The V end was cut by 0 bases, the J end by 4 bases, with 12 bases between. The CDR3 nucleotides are TGTGCCAGCAGTGAAGCGAGGGTGGTAGGCACTGAAGCTTTCTTT. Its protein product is CASSEARVVGTEAFF.

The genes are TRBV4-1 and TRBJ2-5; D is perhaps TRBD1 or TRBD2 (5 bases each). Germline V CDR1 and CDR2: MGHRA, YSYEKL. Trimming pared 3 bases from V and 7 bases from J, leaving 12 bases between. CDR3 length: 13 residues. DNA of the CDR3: TGCGCCAGCAGCCAGGACATCGGGGCGACCCAGTACTTC. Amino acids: CASSQDIGATQYF.

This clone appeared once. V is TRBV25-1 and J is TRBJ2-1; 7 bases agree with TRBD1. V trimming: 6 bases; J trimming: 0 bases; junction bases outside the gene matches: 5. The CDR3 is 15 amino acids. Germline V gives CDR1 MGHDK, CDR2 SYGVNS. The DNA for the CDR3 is TGTGCCAGCAGCCTCCCAGGGGGCTCCTACAATGAGCAGTTCTTC. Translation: CASSLPGGSYNEQFF.

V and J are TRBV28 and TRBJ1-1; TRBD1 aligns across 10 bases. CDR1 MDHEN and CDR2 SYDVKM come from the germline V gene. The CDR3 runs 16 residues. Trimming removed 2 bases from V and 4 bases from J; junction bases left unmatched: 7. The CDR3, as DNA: TGTGCCAGCAGTTTACGGGGGACAGGGGTAGTCACTGAAGCTTTCTTT. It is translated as CASSLRGTGVVTEAFF.

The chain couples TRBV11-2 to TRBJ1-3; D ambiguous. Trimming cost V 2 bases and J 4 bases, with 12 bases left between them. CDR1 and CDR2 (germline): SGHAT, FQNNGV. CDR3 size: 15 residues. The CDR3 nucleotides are TGTGCCAGCAGCTTACTCGGGCCTACCGGAAACACCATATATTTT. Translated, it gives CASSLLGPTGNTIYF.

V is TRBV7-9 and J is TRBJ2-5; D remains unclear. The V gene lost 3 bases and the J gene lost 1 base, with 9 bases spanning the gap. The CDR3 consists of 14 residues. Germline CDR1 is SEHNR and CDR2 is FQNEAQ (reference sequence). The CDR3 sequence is CASSFGLSQETQYF. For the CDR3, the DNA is TGTGCCAGCAGCTTTGGTCTGAGCCAAGAGACCCAGTACTTC.

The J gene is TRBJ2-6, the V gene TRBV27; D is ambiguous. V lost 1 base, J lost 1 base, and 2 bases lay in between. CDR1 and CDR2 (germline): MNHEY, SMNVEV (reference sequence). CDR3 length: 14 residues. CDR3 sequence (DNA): TGTGCCAGCAGTTTATTATCTGGGGCCAACGTCCTGACTTTC. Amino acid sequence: CASSLLSGANVLTF.

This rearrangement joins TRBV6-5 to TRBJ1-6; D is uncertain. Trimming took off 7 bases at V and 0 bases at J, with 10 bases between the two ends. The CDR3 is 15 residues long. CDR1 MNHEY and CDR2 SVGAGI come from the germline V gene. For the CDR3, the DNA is TGTGCCAGCAAGAGGACCAGCTCCTATAATTCACCCCTCCACTTT. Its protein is CASKRTSSYNSPLHF.

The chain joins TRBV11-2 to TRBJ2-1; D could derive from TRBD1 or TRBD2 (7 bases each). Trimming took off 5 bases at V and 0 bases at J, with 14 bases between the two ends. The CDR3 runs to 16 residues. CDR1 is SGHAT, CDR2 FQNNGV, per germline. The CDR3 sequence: CASSAGGASSYNEQFF. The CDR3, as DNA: TGTGCCAGCAGCGCAGGGGGGGCCAGCTCCTACAATGAGCAGTTCTTC.

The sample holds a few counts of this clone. CDR3 residues: CASSINRGFGNQPQHF. CDR3 DNA sequence: TGTGCCAGTAGTATAAACAGGGGGTTTGGAAATCAGCCCCAGCATTTT. This chain joins TRBV19 and TRBJ1-5; 8 bases map to TRBD1. Germline CDR1 LNHDA, CDR2 SQIVND (reference sequence). CDR3 size: 16 residues. The trim removed 2 bases at V and 4 bases at J, leaving 7 bases unmatched.

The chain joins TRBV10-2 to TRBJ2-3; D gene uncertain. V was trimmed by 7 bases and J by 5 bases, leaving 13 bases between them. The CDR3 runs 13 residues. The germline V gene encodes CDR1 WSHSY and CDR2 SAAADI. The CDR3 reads CASKGFRGDTQYF. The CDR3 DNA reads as TGCGCCAGCAAGGGTTTCCGAGGAGATACGCAGTATTTT.

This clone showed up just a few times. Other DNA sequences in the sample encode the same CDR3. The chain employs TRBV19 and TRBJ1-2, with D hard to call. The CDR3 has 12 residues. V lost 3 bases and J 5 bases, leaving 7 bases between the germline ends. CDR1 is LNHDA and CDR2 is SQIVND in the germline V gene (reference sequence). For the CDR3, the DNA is TGTGCCAGTAGTATCTCGGTATATGGCTACACCTTC. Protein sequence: CASSISVYGYTF.

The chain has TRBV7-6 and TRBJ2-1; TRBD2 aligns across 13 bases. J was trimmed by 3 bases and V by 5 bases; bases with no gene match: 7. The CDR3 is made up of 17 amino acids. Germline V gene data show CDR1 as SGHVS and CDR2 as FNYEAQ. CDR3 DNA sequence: TGTGCCAGCAGCCCTACTAGCGGGGGGGCCTTCTACAATGAGCAGTTCTTC. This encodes CASSPTSGGAFYNEQFF.

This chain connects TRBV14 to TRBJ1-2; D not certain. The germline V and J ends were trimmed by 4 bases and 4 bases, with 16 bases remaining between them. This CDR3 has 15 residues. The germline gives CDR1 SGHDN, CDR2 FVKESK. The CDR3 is CASSRGVPSSYGYTF. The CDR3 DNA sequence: TGTGCCAGCAGCCGTGGGGTCCCGTCCTCCTATGGCTACACCTTC.

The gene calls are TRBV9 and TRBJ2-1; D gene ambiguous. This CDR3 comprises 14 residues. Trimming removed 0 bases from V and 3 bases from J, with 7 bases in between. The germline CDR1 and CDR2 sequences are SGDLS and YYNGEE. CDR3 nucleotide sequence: TGTGCCAGCAGCGTAGTCATGGTCTACAATGAGCAGTTCTTC. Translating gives CASSVVMVYNEQFF.

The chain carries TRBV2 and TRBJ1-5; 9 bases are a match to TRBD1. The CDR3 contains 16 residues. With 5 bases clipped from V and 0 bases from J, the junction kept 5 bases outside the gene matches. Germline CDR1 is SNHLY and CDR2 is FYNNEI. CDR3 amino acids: CASSTNRGHSNQPQHF. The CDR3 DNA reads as TGTGCCAGCAGTACCAACAGGGGGCATAGCAATCAGCCCCAGCATTTT.

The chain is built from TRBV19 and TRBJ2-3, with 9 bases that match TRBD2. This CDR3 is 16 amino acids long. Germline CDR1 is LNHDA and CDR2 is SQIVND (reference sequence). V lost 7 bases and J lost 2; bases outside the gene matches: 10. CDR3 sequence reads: CASIGTSSAPTDTQYF. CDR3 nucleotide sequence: TGTGCCAGTATCGGGACTAGCTCGGCTCCCACAGATACGCAGTATTTT. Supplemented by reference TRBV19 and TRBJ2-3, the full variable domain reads DGGITQSPKYLFRKEGQNVTLSCEQNLNHDAMYWYRQDPGQGLRLIYYSQIVNDFQKGDIAEGYSVSREKKESFPLTVTSAQKNPTAFYLCASIGTSSAPTDTQYFGPGTRLTVL.

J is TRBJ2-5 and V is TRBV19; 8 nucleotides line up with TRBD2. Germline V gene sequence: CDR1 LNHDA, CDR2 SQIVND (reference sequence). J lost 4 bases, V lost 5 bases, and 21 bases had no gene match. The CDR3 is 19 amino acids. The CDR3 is CASSARGGGTRSSLETQYF. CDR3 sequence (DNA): TGTGCCAGTAGTGCCCGAGGAGGCGGGACTAGGTCTTCATTAGAGACCCAGTACTTC.

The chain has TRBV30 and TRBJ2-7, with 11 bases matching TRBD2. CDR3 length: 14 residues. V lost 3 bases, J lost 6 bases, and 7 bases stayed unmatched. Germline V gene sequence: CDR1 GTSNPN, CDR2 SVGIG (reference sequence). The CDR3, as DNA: TGTGCCTGGAGGATAGCGGGAGGGCCTGCCGAGCAGTACTTC. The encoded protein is CAWRIAGGPAEQYF.

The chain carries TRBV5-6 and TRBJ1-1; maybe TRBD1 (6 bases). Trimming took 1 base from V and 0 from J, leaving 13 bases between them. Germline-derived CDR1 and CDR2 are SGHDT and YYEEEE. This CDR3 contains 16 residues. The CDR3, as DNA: TGTGCCAGCAGCTTGATGTCAGAGGGGGTGAACACTGAAGCTTTCTTT. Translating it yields CASSLMSEGVNTEAFF.